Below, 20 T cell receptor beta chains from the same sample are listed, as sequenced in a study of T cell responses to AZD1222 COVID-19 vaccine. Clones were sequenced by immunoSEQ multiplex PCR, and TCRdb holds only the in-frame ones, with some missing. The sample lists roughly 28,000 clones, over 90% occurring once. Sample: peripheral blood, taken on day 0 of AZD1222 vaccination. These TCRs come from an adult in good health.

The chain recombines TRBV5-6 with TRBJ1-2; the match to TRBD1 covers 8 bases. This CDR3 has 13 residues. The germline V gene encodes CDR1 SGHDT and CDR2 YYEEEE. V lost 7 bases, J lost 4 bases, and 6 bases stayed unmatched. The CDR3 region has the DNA TGTGCCAGCTGCGGACAGGGCAGCTATGGCTACACCTTC. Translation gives CASCGQGSYGYTF.

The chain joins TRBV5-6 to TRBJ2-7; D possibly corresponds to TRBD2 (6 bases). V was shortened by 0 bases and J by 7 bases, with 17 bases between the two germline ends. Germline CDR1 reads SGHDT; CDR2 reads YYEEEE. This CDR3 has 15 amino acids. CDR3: CASSLGPRGLGEQYF. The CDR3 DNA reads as TGTGCCAGCAGCTTGGGTCCCCGGGGGTTGGGAGAGCAGTACTTC.

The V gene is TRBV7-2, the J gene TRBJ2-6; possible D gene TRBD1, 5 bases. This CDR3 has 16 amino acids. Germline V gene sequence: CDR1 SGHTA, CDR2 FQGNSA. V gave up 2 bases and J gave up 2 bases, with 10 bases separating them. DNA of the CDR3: TGTGCCAGCAGCTTAAGGGGCCACACTGGGGCCAACGTCCTGACTTTC. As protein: CASSLRGHTGANVLTF.

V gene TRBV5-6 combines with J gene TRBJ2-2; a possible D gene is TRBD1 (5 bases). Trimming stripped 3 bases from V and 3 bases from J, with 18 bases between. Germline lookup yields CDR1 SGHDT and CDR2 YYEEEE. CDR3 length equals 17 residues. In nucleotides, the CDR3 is TGTGCCAGCAGCTCAACGCTGGGGCAGGGCGACACCGGGGAGCTGTTTTTT. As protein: CASSSTLGQGDTGELFF.

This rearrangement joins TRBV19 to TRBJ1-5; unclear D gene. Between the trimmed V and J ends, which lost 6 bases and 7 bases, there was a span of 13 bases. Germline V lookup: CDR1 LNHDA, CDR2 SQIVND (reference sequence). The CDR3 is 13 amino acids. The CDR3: CASSWTGGQPQHF. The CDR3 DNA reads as TGTGCCAGTAGCTGGACCGGAGGGCAGCCCCAGCATTTT.

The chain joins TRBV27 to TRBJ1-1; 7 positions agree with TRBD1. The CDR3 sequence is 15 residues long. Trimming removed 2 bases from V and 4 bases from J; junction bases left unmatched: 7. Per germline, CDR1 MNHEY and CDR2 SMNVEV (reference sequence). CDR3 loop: CASSLQGVIGTEAFF. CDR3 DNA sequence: TGTGCCAGCAGTTTACAGGGGGTGATCGGCACTGAAGCTTTCTTT.

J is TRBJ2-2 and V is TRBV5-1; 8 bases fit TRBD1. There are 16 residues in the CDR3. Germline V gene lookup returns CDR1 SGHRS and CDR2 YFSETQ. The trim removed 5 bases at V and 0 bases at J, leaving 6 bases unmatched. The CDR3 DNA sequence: TGCGCCAGCAGAAAAAGACAGGGGTCGAACACCGGGGAGCTGTTTTTT. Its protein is CASRKRQGSNTGELFF.

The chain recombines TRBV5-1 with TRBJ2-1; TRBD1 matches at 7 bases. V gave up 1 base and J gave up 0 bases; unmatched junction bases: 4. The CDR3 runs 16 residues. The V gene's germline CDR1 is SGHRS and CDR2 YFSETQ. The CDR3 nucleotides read TGCGCCAGCAGCTTGTTTCGGGACAGCTCCTACAATGAGCAGTTCTTC. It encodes CASSLFRDSSYNEQFF. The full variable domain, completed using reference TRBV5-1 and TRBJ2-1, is KAGVTQTPRYLIKTRGQQVTLSCSPISGHRSVSWYQQTPGQGLQFLFEYFSETQRNKGNFPGRFSGRQFSNSRSEMNVSTLELGDSALYLCASSLFRDSSYNEQFFGPGTRLTVL.

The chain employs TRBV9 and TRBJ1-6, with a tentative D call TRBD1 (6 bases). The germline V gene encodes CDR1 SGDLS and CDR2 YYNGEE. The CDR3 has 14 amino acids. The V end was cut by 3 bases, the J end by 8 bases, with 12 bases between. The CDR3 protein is CASSGTGAHSPLHF. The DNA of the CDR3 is TGTGCCAGCAGCGGTACGGGGGCACATTCACCCCTCCACTTT.

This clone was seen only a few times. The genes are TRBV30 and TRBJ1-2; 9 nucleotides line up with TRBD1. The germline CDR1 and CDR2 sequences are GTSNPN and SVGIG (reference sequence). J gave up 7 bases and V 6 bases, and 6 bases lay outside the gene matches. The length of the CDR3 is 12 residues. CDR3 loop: CACKGQGSGYTF. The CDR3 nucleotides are TGTGCCTGTAAGGGACAGGGCTCTGGCTACACCTTC. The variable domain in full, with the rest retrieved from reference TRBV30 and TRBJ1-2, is SQTIHQWPATLVQPVGSPLSLECTVEGTSNPNLYWYRQAAGRGLQLLFYSVGIGQISSEVPQNLSASRPQDRQFILSSKKLLLSDSGFYLCACKGQGSGYTFGSGTRLTVV.

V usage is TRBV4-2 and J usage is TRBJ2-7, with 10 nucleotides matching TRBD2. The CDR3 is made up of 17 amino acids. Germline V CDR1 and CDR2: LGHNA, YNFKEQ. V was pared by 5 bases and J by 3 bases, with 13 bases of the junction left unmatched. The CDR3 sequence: CASSFTRVAGGIYEQYF. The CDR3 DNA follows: TGTGCCAGCAGCTTCACCCGTGTAGCGGGGGGTATCTACGAGCAGTACTTC.

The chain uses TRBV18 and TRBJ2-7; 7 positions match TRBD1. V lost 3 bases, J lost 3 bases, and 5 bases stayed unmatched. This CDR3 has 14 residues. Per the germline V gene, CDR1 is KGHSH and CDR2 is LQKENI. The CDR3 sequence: CASSPDRIGYEQYF. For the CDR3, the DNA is TGTGCCAGCTCACCGGACAGGATTGGCTACGAGCAGTACTTC.

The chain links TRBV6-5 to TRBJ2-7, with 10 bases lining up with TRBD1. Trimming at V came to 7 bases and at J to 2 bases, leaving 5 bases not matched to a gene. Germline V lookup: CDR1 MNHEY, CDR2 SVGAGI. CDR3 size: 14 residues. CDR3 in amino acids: CASKAGTGAYEQYF. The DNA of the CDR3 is TGTGCCAGCAAAGCCGGGACAGGGGCCTACGAGCAGTACTTC.

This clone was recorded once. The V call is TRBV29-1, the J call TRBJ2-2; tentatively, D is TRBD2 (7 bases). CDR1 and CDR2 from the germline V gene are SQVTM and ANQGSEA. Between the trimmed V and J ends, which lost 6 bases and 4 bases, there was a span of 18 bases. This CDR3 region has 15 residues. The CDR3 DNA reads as TGCAGCGTCGGCCTTACAGGGAGGGGCACCGGGGAGCTGTTTTTT. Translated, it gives CSVGLTGRGTGELFF.

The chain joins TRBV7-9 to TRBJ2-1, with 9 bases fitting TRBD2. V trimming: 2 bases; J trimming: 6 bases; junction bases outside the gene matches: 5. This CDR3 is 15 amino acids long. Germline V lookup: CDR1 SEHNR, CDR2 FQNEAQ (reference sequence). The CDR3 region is CASSLLAGSLNEQFF. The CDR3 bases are TGTGCCAGCAGCTTACTAGCGGGAAGCCTCAATGAGCAGTTCTTC.

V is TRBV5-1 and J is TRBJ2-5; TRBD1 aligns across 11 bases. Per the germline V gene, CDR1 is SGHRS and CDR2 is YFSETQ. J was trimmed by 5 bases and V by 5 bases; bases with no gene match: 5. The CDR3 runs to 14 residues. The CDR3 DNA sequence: TGCGCCAGCAGGGACAGGGGGCCGAGGGAGACCCAGTACTTC. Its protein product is CASRDRGPRETQYF.

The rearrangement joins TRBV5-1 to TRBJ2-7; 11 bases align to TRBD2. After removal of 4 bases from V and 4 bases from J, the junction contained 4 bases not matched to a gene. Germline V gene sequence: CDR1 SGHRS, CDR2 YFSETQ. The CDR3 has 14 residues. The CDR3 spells CASSITSGSYEQYF. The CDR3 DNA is TGCGCCAGCAGCATTACTAGCGGGAGTTACGAGCAGTACTTC.

The CDR3 region is CASSLDVLSSPLHF. The CDR3 DNA reads as TGCGCCAGCAGCTTGGATGTTCTAAGTTCACCCCTCCACTTT. This chain joins TRBV5-1 and TRBJ1-6; D unresolved. CDR1 is SGHRS and CDR2 is YFSETQ in the germline V gene. The V end lost 0 bases, the J end lost 9 bases, and 10 bases lay between the germline ends. This CDR3 is built from 14 residues.

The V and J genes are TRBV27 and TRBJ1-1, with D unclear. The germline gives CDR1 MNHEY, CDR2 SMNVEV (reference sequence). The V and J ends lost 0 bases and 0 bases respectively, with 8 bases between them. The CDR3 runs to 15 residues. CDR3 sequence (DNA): TGTGCCAGCAGTTTATCCAACCTCATGAACACTGAAGCTTTCTTT. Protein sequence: CASSLSNLMNTEAFF.

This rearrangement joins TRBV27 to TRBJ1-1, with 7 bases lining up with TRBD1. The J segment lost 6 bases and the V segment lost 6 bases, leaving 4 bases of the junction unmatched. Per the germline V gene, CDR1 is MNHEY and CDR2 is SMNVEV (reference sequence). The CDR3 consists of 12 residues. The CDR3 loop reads CASSLTGAEAFF. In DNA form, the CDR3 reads TGTGCCAGCAGCCTCACAGGGGCTGAAGCTTTCTTT.